This T cell receptor beta chain is from a study of blood T cell repertoires in COVID-19. Turning to the study itself: Sources were T cells, B-cell-depleted T cells, or PBMCs; the material itself was cDNA or gDNA.

The authors' processing: Quantification of nucleated cells was approximated via reference gene primer amplification. Clones were sequenced by immunoSEQ multiplex PCR, and TCRdb holds only the in-frame ones, with some missing. V and J calls and clone size come straight from that table; D and trimming were deduced from the DNA. The data show about 280,000 clones, more than 75% seen once. Trimming at V came to 3 bases and at J to 9 bases, leaving 2 bases not matched to a gene. The CDR3 contains 15 residues. The germline gives CDR1 LGHDT, CDR2 YNNKEL (reference sequence). The sequence derives from a woman aged 55 to 70 in a cohort exposed to, infected with or recovered from COVID-19 (not recorded which). J is TRBJ2-1 and V is TRBV3-1 (or the pseudogene TRBV3-2), with 16 bases fitting TRBD2. What was sequenced was PBMCs or T cells enriched from blood (not recorded which). The CDR3 DNA reads TGTGCCAGCAGCCAGGGACTAGCGGGAGGGGTTGAGCAGTTCTTC. Translation: CASSQGLAGGVEQFF.